This T cell receptor beta chain was sequenced during a study of blood T cell repertoires in COVID-19 (dated by TCRdb to 2019 to 2021). With respect to the entire study: The collaborator samples originated in the United States, Italy and Spain and spanned the acute and convalescent phases of COVID-19. The prospective study material was composed of cDNA or gDNA derived from T cells, B-cell-depleted T cells, or PBMCs. Samples were obtained from the ongoing ImmuneRACE study (first 160 participants) and from 1,254 subjects provided by 6 global collaborators. The repertoires were made available in a free public database intended to serve as a resource for research on the immune response to SARS-CoV-2. Sample metadata almost always included a de-identified subject ID, COVID-19 status, age in years and sex. Where available, HLA class I and class II types were obtained from metadata supplied by the sample provider rather than from assay-based typing. Subjects who had been exposed to COVID-19, were actively infected with it, or had recovered from it provided the deeply sampled blood TCRbeta repertoires that made up the dataset. General study outcomes and caveats: How much clinical and demographic metadata was included differed by source and by participant, and the metadata was provided uncurated.

Compared with germline, V lacks 2 bases and J lacks 4 bases; bases without a gene match: 8. The germline V gene provides CDR1 MNHNS and CDR2 SASEGT. From its cysteine to its phenylalanine, the CDR3 spans 17 amino acids. This entry keeps only the CDR3 DNA: 51 bases, framed from base 1. Whole blood was collected in K2EDTA tubes by collaborating institutions according to the institutions' own protocols. For TCRbeta analysis, collaborator samples were shipped as frozen whole blood, as isolated PBMCs, or as DNA extracted from either sample type. TCRbeta CDR3 regions were amplified from genomic DNA by means of the immunoSEQ Assay, a bias-controlled multiplex PCR. In the paper's pipeline: Within the assay, amplification of reference gene primers was used to estimate how many nucleated cells each sample contained. Sequence reads were collapsed and filtered to measure the absolute abundance of every unique TCRbeta CDR3 rearrangement. For each sample, productive Simpson clonality was calculated by taking the square root of Simpson's diversity index across productive rearrangements. Held by TCRdb, this immuneACCESS table contains in-frame sequences only and omits some clones. Under half of the omission traces to an unresolved V gene where checked; the cause of the rest is unknown. That table supplies the V and J calls and clone size; D and trimming were determined from the DNA. The sample table records 150,000 or so clones; roughly four fifths of these occur just once. The ten largest make up nearly 15% of the sample.

This clone was seen more than once but under ten times. No cognate antigen has been identified for it. It has no much larger one-base neighbor in the sample; base qualities were not kept. The sequence derives from a human donor with acute or convalescent COVID-19. The donor label of this sample is uncertain. Recombination linked TRBV6-1 to TRBJ2-2; 9 bases in the middle match TRBD1. The sequencing sample was made of peripheral blood. The nucleotides are TGTGCCAGCAGTGAATGGGGACAGGGAGTTGGCACCGGGGAGCTGTTTTTT. Translation gives CASSEWGQGVGTGELFF.